The clone carrying this TCR beta chain was seen repeatedly, ten times or more. Transcripts of RNA were the source for amplifying TCR beta CDR3 regions. The first-round RT-PCR employed HTBI primers together with the Qiagen OneStep RT-PCR kit. A multiplex PCR was then performed as the second round. MiXCR, run by TCRdb on the multiplex PCR reads, gives a single entry per CDR3 protein. Seen here are hundreds of thousands of distinct CDR3 sequences, 35% to 50% observed once, and the top ten hold approximately 46%. The sample belongs to a study of Graves' ophthalmopathy and Graves' hyperthyroidism. Trimming left V 2 bases short and J 0 bases short, with 10 bases between. Germline V gene data show CDR1 as WSHSY and CDR2 as SAAADI. CDR3 length: 16 amino acids.

This chain uses TRBV10-2 with TRBJ2-2; D is unclear. This TCR was recovered from an adult man with Graves' ophthalmopathy. Sequencing was performed on peripheral blood. The CDR3 spells CASSEQFGANTGELFF. Here the CDR3 DNA reads TGCGCCAGCAGTGAGCAGTTTGGGGCGAACACCGGGGAGCTGTTTTTT.